These T cell receptor beta chains were read from a single sample in a study of shared clonotypes between healthy human individuals. The data were produced by immunoSEQ multiplex PCR, yet TCRdb's version contains in-frame clones alone and is incomplete. The sample holds about 2 million clones, over 85% seen once. Input material: naive CD4+ T cells sorted from blood. All receptors come from a man between 18 and 29 years old in good health. The CDR3 runs from the conserved cysteine through the conserved F or W.

J	V	CDR3
TRBJ2-1	TRBV4-1	CASSQVQGLDEQFF
TRBJ1-1	TRBV20-1	CSPRVDEAFF
TRBJ2-5	TRBV27	CASSLRATGGASGSVETQYF
TRBJ2-7	TRBV6-6	CASSLSGYEQYF
TRBJ1-6	TRBV7-9	CASSSTGVSYNSPLHF
TRBJ2-3	TRBV6-5	CASSYSMGNTQYF
TRBJ2-7	TRBV30	CAWGTVRYEQYF
TRBJ2-3	TRBV7-3	CASSSRTSSRTISPDTQYF
TRBJ1-1	TRBV9	CASSPRTENTEAFF
TRBJ1-3	TRBV5-1	CASSLEGTGGSGNTIYF
TRBJ1-5	TRBV6-6	CASSAGLSNQPQHF
TRBJ2-1	TRBV30	CAWRSSGKNREQFF
TRBJ1-3	TRBV7-3	CASSSTPSGNTIYF
TRBJ1-6	TRBV7-2	CASSLAGLSSPLHF
TRBJ1-2	TRBV7-9	CASSSTGTGNYGYTF
TRBJ1-1	TRBV19	CASRIAEGHNPNTEAFF
TRBJ1-3	TRBV5-5	CASRSGVGSGNTIYF
TRBJ2-7	TRBV7-6	CASSLWTSGVYEQYF
TRBJ2-3	TRBV11-2	CASSHSGTSGASTDTQYF
TRBJ1-6	TRBV5-1	CASRDDSSNSPLHF
TRBJ2-1	TRBV10-3	CAISDRTSGSSYNEQFF
TRBJ2-3	TRBV5-5	CASSAEGQGTDTQYF